The 20 T cell receptor beta chains listed next were all sequenced from one sample in a study of human T cells and chemical hapten exposure. Time point denoted: patch test 1, 2 weeks after DPC sensitization. Treatment of the sample: therapeutic diphenylcyclopropenone sensitization with weekly scalp DPC. One entry per CDR3 protein results from TCRdb running MiXCR on the RACE reads. The data contain 85,000 to 100,000 distinct CDR3 sequences, over 10% of them singletons. The sequences come from whole blood, collected in connection with sensitization to the hapten diphenylcyclopropenone (DPC). Receptor source: a woman between 40 and 50 years old with alopecia areata. Some clones in this sample may be carry-over from other donors' samples.

This chain uses TRBV12-3 or TRBV12-4 with TRBJ2-7; the match to TRBD2 covers 9 bases. V dropped 6 bases and J dropped 0; count of bases not matched to a gene: 12. The CDR3 extends over 17 amino acids. The CDR3 protein is CASSPTGTSSSSYEQYF. CDR3 in DNA: TGTGCCAGCAGCCCGACCGGGACTAGCTCTAGCTCCTACGAGCAGTACTTC.

This chain links TRBV4-1 with TRBJ2-3, with 11 bases lining up with TRBD1. J lost 7 bases, V lost 4 bases, and 7 bases had no gene match. From germline, CDR1 is MGHRA and CDR2 YSYEKL. CDR3 length equals 15 residues. CDR3 amino acids: CASSPGTGGQNTQYF. The DNA for the CDR3 is TGCGCCAGCAGCCCCGGGACAGGGGGGCAAAATACGCAGTATTTT.

This chain connects TRBV7-9 to TRBJ1-1; D is perhaps TRBD1 (5 bases). The CDR3 sequence is 13 residues long. V was clipped by 8 bases and J by 1 base, with 11 bases between them. CDR1 and CDR2 (germline): SEHNR, FQNEAQ (reference sequence). This chain's CDR3 is CASGRGANTEAFF. The CDR3, as DNA: TGTGCCAGCGGACGTGGGGCGAACACTGAAGCTTTCTTT.

This clonotype was counted ten times or more. The rearrangement joins TRBV29-1 to TRBJ2-7; 11 bases match TRBD2. The germline gives CDR1 SQVTM, CDR2 ANQGSEA. CDR3 size: 14 residues. V gave up 4 bases and J gave up 4 bases; unmatched junction bases: 6. CDR3 DNA: TGCAGCGTTGCCAAGACTAGCGGGATATACGAGCAGTACTTC. Translated: CSVAKTSGIYEQYF.

In its sample, this clonotype was seen a few times. The chain recombines TRBV9 with TRBJ2-2; the D gene is possibly TRBD1 (5 bases). CDR3 size: 16 residues. Trimming pared 4 bases from V and 3 bases from J, leaving 16 bases between. Germline-derived CDR1 and CDR2 are SGDLS and YYNGEE. The CDR3 DNA is TGTGCCAGCAGCCCCCACCCAGACAGATACACCGGGGAGCTGTTTTTT. The encoded protein is CASSPHPDRYTGELFF.

The V call is TRBV9, the J call TRBJ2-2; 9 nucleotides agree with TRBD2. There are 16 residues in the CDR3. Germline V gene sequence: CDR1 SGDLS, CDR2 YYNGEE. The J segment lost 4 bases and the V segment lost 3 bases, leaving 7 bases of the junction unmatched. This CDR3 reads CASSAMGLARTGELFF. CDR3 nucleotide sequence: TGTGCCAGCAGCGCAATGGGACTAGCCCGCACCGGGGAGCTGTTTTTT.

The rearrangement joins TRBV7-9 to TRBJ2-7, with TRBD1 matching 8 bases. In germline, CDR1 is SEHNR, CDR2 FQNEAQ (reference sequence). The length of the CDR3 is 15 residues. V dropped 5 bases and J dropped 2; count of bases not matched to a gene: 8. The CDR3 is CASSPQGGPAYEQYF. The CDR3 nucleotides read TGTGCCAGCAGCCCACAGGGGGGTCCGGCCTACGAGCAGTACTTC.

This clonotype was seen more than once but under ten times. The chain employs TRBV7-3 and TRBJ2-1; 7 bases align to TRBD2. Trimming took 4 bases from V and 8 from J; bases not matched to a gene: 2. Germline-derived CDR1 and CDR2 are SGHTA and FQGTGA. This CDR3 has 12 amino acids. The DNA for the CDR3 is TGTGCCAGCAGCTCGCTAGCGGATGAGCAGTTCTTC. Protein: CASSSLADEQFF.

The chain couples TRBV7-9 to TRBJ1-2; the match to TRBD1 covers 9 bases. After removal of 5 bases from V and 0 bases from J, the junction contained 7 bases not matched to a gene. The CDR3 consists of 16 residues. Germline V gene data show CDR1 as SEHNR and CDR2 as FQNEAQ (reference sequence). The CDR3 DNA sequence: TGTGCCAGCAGCCCTCGCGGGACAGGGACTAACTATGGCTACACCTTC. It is translated as CASSPRGTGTNYGYTF.

J is TRBJ1-5 and V is TRBV4-3, with unresolved D. Trimming removed 3 bases at V and 5 bases at J, with 17 bases between. The CDR3 totals 16 residues. Germline V lookup: CDR1 LGHNA, CDR2 YSLEER. In DNA form, the CDR3 reads TGCGCCAGCAGCCAGAACTGGGTGGAAACTTATCAGCCCCAGCATTTT. The encoded protein is CASSQNWVETYQPQHF.

This clonotype came up a few times. This rearrangement joins TRBV20-1 to TRBJ2-3; no firm D call. Trimming pared 3 bases from V and 1 base from J, leaving 14 bases between. There are 15 residues in the CDR3. Germline-derived CDR1 and CDR2 are DFQATT and SNEGSKA (reference sequence). CDR3 in DNA: TGCAGTGCTAGTCCCCACGCCCCGGGCACAGATACGCAGTATTTT. Its protein product is CSASPHAPGTDTQYF.

The chain combines TRBV4-2 with TRBJ2-7; 7 bases fit TRBD2. Germline V CDR1 and CDR2: LGHNA, YNFKEQ. V was pared by 2 bases and J by 1 base, with 2 bases of the junction left unmatched. This CDR3 is built from 14 residues. The CDR3 sequence is CASSQRAGSYEQYF. The CDR3, as DNA: TGTGCCAGCAGCCAACGAGCGGGATCCTACGAGCAGTACTTC.

Ten or more counts support this clonotype. This chain uses TRBV5-1 with TRBJ2-5; 8 bases agree with TRBD1. Germline V gene data show CDR1 as SGHRS and CDR2 as YFSETQ. V gave up 2 bases and J gave up 2 bases; unmatched junction bases: 2. This CDR3 contains 14 residues. The CDR3 is CASSLWTGQETQYF. In DNA, the CDR3 is TGCGCCAGCAGCTTATGGACAGGGCAAGAGACCCAGTACTTC. Variable domain in full (rest from reference TRBV5-1 and TRBJ2-5): KAGVTQTPRYLIKTRGQQVTLSCSPISGHRSVSWYQQTPGQGLQFLFEYFSETQRNKGNFPGRFSGRQFSNSRSEMNVSTLELGDSALYLCASSLWTGQETQYFGPGTRLLVL.

This clonotype was counted only a few times. DNA of the CDR3: TGTGCCAGCAGCGTAAGCCTTACTAGCCCAGATGAGCAGTTCTTC. It translates to CASSVSLTSPDEQFF. The rearrangement links TRBV9 to TRBJ2-1; perhaps TRBD2 as D (6 bases). The CDR3 is 15 amino acids. Looked up from germline, CDR1 is SGDLS and CDR2 is YYNGEE. The V end was cut by 1 base, the J end by 8 bases, with 16 bases between. Supplemented by reference TRBV9 and TRBJ2-1, the full variable domain reads DSGVTQTPKHLITATGQRVTLRCSPRSGDLSVYWYQQSLDQGLQFLIQYYNGEERAKGNILERFSAQQFPDLHSELNLSSLELGDSALYFCASSVSLTSPDEQFFGPGTRLTVL.

A few counts support this clonotype. The rearrangement links TRBV6-6 to TRBJ1-2; the D is unclear. V shed 2 bases and J shed 3 bases, with 7 bases lying between them. Germline V gene sequence: CDR1 MNHNY, CDR2 SVGAGI (reference sequence). The CDR3 is 13 amino acids. The DNA of the CDR3 is TGTGCCAGCAGTTACAACAGAGACTATGGCTACACCTTC. Amino acid sequence: CASSYNRDYGYTF.

This clonotype was picked up a small number of times. This chain links TRBV11-2 with TRBJ2-1; D perhaps matches TRBD1 (7 bases). Germline CDR1 and CDR2: SGHAT and FQNNGV. The CDR3 totals 15 residues. V was trimmed by 5 bases and J by 4 bases, leaving 15 bases between them. CDR3 protein: CASSQGGGKYNEQFF. Here the CDR3 DNA reads TGTGCCAGCAGCCAAGGGGGCGGGAAATACAATGAGCAGTTCTTC.

The chain uses TRBV20-1 and TRBJ2-5; TRBD2 aligns across 8 bases. Germline V gene sequence: CDR1 DFQATT, CDR2 SNEGSKA (reference sequence). Trimming removed 0 bases from V and 2 bases from J; junction bases left unmatched: 5. The CDR3 is 15 residues long. The chain's CDR3 is CSARDSSSGQETQYF. The DNA for the CDR3 is TGCAGTGCTAGAGATTCGTCTAGCGGGCAAGAGACCCAGTACTTC.

This clonotype was picked up a small number of times. This chain links TRBV11-2 with TRBJ2-1, with D possibly being TRBD1 (6 bases). The V and J ends lost 2 bases and 8 bases respectively, with 16 bases between them. Germline loops: CDR1 SGHAT, CDR2 FQNNGV. The CDR3 runs to 15 residues. This CDR3 is CASSLNQGMGDEQFF. The CDR3 nucleotides are TGTGCCAGCAGCTTAAACCAGGGGATGGGGGATGAGCAGTTCTTC.

The rearrangement joins TRBV7-2 to TRBJ2-3; 7 positions agree with TRBD2. The CDR3 runs 17 residues. After removal of 4 bases from V and 4 bases from J, the junction contained 14 bases not matched to a gene. CDR1 and CDR2 (germline): SGHTA, FQGNSA. As DNA, the CDR3 is TGTGCCAGCAGCTCCCCGACTAGCCCCGCGGGTCCAGATACGCAGTATTTT. Translating it yields CASSSPTSPAGPDTQYF.

V usage is TRBV18 and J usage is TRBJ2-7; D unresolved. This CDR3 region has 12 residues. The V end lost 0 bases, the J end lost 6 bases, and 6 bases lay between the germline ends. Germline loops: CDR1 KGHSH, CDR2 LQKENI. The CDR3 sequence: CASSPPLGEQYF. As DNA, the CDR3 is TGTGCCAGCTCACCACCATTGGGCGAGCAGTACTTC. The complete variable domain, with remaining parts taken from reference TRBV18 and TRBJ2-7, reads NAGVMQNPRHLVRRRGQEARLRCSPMKGHSHVYWYRQLPEEGLKFMVYLQKENIIDESGMPKERFSAEFPKEGPSILRIQQVVRGDSAAYFCASSPPLGEQYFGPGTRLTVT.